This entry concerns a single TCR beta chain. Its recognized antigen is unknown. Taken from cysteine to phenylalanine, the CDR3 has 14 residues. The DNA sequence is not available. Based on the germline V gene, the CDR1 and CDR2 sequences are SGHVS and FNYEAQ. The sample belongs to a study of monozygotic twins with inflammatory bowel disease (dated 2019 in TCRdb). A note on the overall study: The full study comprised 28 monozygotic twin pairs: nine German pairs (four IBD-concordant, five IBD-discordant) and 19 IBD-discordant Danish pairs. Each individual had, on average, about 151 000 unique TCRalpha sequences and 181 000 unique TCRbeta sequences available for analysis. The search for disease-associated traits relied mainly on comparing IBD patients with their genetically identical healthy co-twins within discordant pairs.

The paper's findings and limits, for the study overall: Compared with healthy twins, IBD patients shared fewer clonotypes with other individuals, and the difference was most pronounced in patients with signs of disease activity. No difference in repertoire similarity was observed between concordant and discordant twins, possibly owing to limited statistical power. The analysis was unable to tell apart different T cell subtypes. No single strong signal or clonotype linked to IBD turned up in the results, so the idea that one exists was not supported. Measured by the inverse Simpson index, TCRbeta repertoire diversity was lower in IBD patients than in their healthy co-twins. Differing immunosuppressive treatments among patients may have added background noise and inter-individual variability to the repertoires.

From each donor, a roughly 2.5 ml peripheral blood sample was drawn into PAXgene tubes and stored at -80 degrees C. Without T cell sorting, total RNA was isolated from whole blood using the PAXgene blood miRNA kit on an automated QIAcube. Peripheral blood from monozygotic twin pairs, either concordant or discordant for inflammatory bowel disease, underwent deep TCRalpha and TCRbeta repertoire profiling that used unique molecular barcoding. Smoking habits were recorded for all twin pairs, and each individual was classified as a current, former or never smoker. The library was obtained by 5' RACE. Preparation of each TCR library used about 4,000 ng of total RNA. For each sample, cDNA was synthesized in eight separate reactions using SMARTScribe reverse transcriptase. Unique molecular identifiers containing a 6-nucleotide sample barcode were introduced through template switching during cDNA synthesis. TCRalpha and TCRbeta cDNA was amplified by two nested PCRs of around 16 and 10 cycles, with bead purification after each PCR. Before amplification, the cDNA was treated with uracil DNA-glycosylase and purified using the QIAquick PCR purification kit. The second PCR was the step at which Illumina TruSeq-compatible adapters and sample-specific barcodes were added. Library quality and concentration were checked on TapeStation and Qubit, and libraries were pooled at around 5.3 ng each. Sequencing of pooled libraries was carried out on an Illumina HiSeq2500 single-index Rapid Run using 2 x 100 bp reads and custom sequencing primers. The published analysis was carried out like this. UMI-based consensus assembly with MiGEC version 1.2.6 was used to correct PCR and sequencing errors. V(D)J alignment, clonotype assembly and CDR3 extraction were performed with MiXCR version 2.1.1. Normalisation of gene usage, clonotype sharing and MAIT/NKT TCR abundance was achieved by analysing the top 1000, 10 000 and 20 000 clonotypes per sample. Diversity was computed as the inverse Simpson index with the vegan R package after downsampling to 27 000 UMIs. Paired Mann-Whitney U tests were applied to discordant twin pairs, with Benjamini-Hochberg correction for multiple testing. Based on TCRdb reprocessing of the reads, there is one entry per CDR3 protein sequence, and DNA is missing. None of the V and J calls come from the authors' own analysis; TCRdb made them. The sample has over 350,000 distinct CDR3 sequences on record. Jointly, the top ten make up 2.6% of the sample.

The receptor chain draws on TRBV7-6 and TRBJ2-3. What was sequenced was blood. The receptor was isolated from a human donor with ulcerative colitis or Crohn's disease, or a healthy co-twin of an affected twin (not recorded which). The CDR3 reads CASSLAIRTDTQYF.